Below are 24 T cell receptor beta chains sequenced from a single sample in a study of regulatory and conventional T cells in RAG deficiency (dated by TCRdb to 2017 to 2019). Before genomic DNA extraction, conventional CD4+ T cells were purified from blood as CD25-low CD127-high cells. Library method: the immunoSEQ multiplex PCR assay. TCRdb limited this immuneACCESS table to in-frame rearrangements with V and J called. A share of clones is missing; checked studies link under half to unresolved V genes, and the rest is unexplained. The sample table records tens of thousands of clones; more than 90% of these occur just once. The ten top clones hold 0.35% to 0.4% of the sample. These same data were also listed under a study on regulatory T cells. The second study reports: The multiplex PCR relied on 52 forward TRBV primers and 13 reverse TRBJ primers, and amplification bias was corrected through assay-based and computational methods.

The sample was CD25- CD4+ T cells sorted from blood. The receptors stem from a human donor in good health.

This clone has just a few counts. The genes are TRBV6-4 and TRBJ1-2; 7 bases map to TRBD1. The V gene's germline CDR1 is MRHNA and CDR2 SNTAGT. CDR3 length equals 21 residues. V shed 2 bases, J shed 1 base, and the junction held 22 bases outside the gene matches. The CDR3 DNA reads as TGTGCCAGCAGTGACAAATCCGGGACAGTATTAACTTGTTCGATTAACTATGGCTACACCTTC. Translating gives CASSDKSGTVLTCSINYGYTF.

The rearrangement uses TRBV6-5 and TRBJ1-6, with TRBD1 matching over 8 bases. This CDR3 is built from 15 residues. V lost 2 bases and J lost 9; bases outside the gene matches: 6. Germline V CDR1 and CDR2: MNHEY, SVGAGI. This chain's CDR3 is CASSYDRGESSPLHF. CDR3 in DNA: TGTGCCAGCAGTTACGACAGGGGAGAAAGTTCACCCCTCCACTTT.

This rearrangement joins TRBV6-5 to TRBJ2-5; 7 nucleotides agree with TRBD2. The CDR3 spans 16 residues. Germline V gene sequence: CDR1 MNHEY, CDR2 SVGAGI. Unmatched junction bases numbered 12, after V lost 4 bases and J lost 4 bases. The CDR3: CASSWSSGAKRETQYF. The CDR3 DNA follows: TGTGCCAGCAGTTGGTCGAGCGGGGCGAAACGAGAGACCCAGTACTTC.

This chain's CDR3 is CASSLDPRGTEAFF. The CDR3 DNA reads TGCGCCAGCAGCCTGGACCCTCGGGGCACTGAAGCTTTCTTT. This chain uses TRBV5-1 with TRBJ1-1, with D uncertain. Germline V CDR1 and CDR2: SGHRS, YFSETQ. CDR3 length equals 14 residues. V was cut by 4 bases and J by 4 bases, with 14 bases left in between.

The chain links TRBV6-1 to TRBJ1-2; D is ambiguous. The CDR3 has 14 residues. Trimming pared 5 bases from V and 4 bases from J, leaving 14 bases between. Germline CDR1 is MNHNS and CDR2 is SASEGT. CDR3 loop: CASSPGGRIYGYTF. The DNA of the CDR3 is TGTGCCAGCAGTCCAGGAGGACGGATCTATGGCTACACCTTC.

The J gene is TRBJ2-5, the V gene TRBV19; 7 bases are a match to TRBD2. The CDR3 runs 13 residues. V was clipped by 2 bases and J by 4 bases; unmatched bases: 1. Germline V gives CDR1 LNHDA, CDR2 SQIVND (reference sequence). The CDR3, as DNA: TGTGCCAGTAGTATACGCGGGAGAGAGACCCAGTACTTC. This sequence encodes CASSIRGRETQYF.

The chain has TRBV27 and TRBJ2-1; TRBD1 is a possible D gene (8 bases). Between the trimmed V and J ends, which lost 7 bases and 7 bases, there was a span of 14 bases. The germline V gene encodes CDR1 MNHEY and CDR2 SMNVEV (reference sequence). The CDR3 extends over 13 amino acids. CDR3 sequence: CASKQGGTNEQFF. In DNA form, the CDR3 reads TGTGCCAGCAAACAGGGGGGGACAAATGAGCAGTTCTTC.

The V and J genes are TRBV2 and TRBJ1-4; D possibly corresponds to TRBD1 (6 bases). The ends were cut back, 3 bases at V and 2 bases at J, with 10 bases in the middle. Germline V gene sequence: CDR1 SNHLY, CDR2 FYNNEI. This CDR3 spans 15 amino acids. In DNA, the CDR3 is TGTGCCAGCAGTGAGATTCAGGGGACTAATGAAAAACTGTTTTTT. Protein product: CASSEIQGTNEKLFF.

The V call is TRBV6-5, the J call TRBJ2-7, with D possibly matching TRBD1 (6 bases). With 5 bases removed from V and 12 bases from J, the gap between germline ends came to 14 bases. Germline CDR1 is MNHEY and CDR2 is SVGAGI. The CDR3 totals 11 residues. The CDR3 DNA is TGTGCCAGCAGTAAACCAGGGGCACTGTACTTC. Protein product: CASSKPGALYF.

This clone was recorded once. The CDR3, as DNA: TGTGCCAGCAGTCCAGGGACAGGGACTGCGAACACCGGGGAGCTGTTTTTT. Encoded protein: CASSPGTGTANTGELFF. The V call is TRBV2, the J call TRBJ2-2; 9 bases are a match to TRBD1. Trimming at V came to 5 bases and at J to 0 bases, leaving 7 bases not matched to a gene. The germline V gene has CDR1 SNHLY and CDR2 FYNNEI. This CDR3 is built from 17 residues.

This sequence joins TRBV5-5 and TRBJ2-2; 7 positions match TRBD1. V was clipped by 4 bases and J by 6 bases; unmatched bases: 6. The CDR3 covers 14 residues. CDR1 and CDR2 from the germline V gene are SGHKS and YYEKEE (reference sequence). CDR3 amino acids: CASSATGFAGELFF. Here the CDR3 DNA reads TGTGCCAGCAGCGCGACAGGGTTTGCCGGGGAGCTGTTTTTT.

The chain uses TRBV7-9 and TRBJ1-1; 9 nucleotides align to TRBD1. Unmatched junction bases numbered 9, after V lost 5 bases and J lost 5 bases. Germline assignment: CDR1 SEHNR and CDR2 FQNEAQ (reference sequence). There are 15 residues in the CDR3. The CDR3 here is CASSIAYRGRTEAFF. The CDR3 region has the DNA TGTGCCAGCAGCATCGCGTACAGGGGGCGGACTGAAGCTTTCTTT.

The genes are TRBV7-2 and TRBJ2-7, with D perhaps matching TRBD2 (7 bases). The CDR3 runs 17 residues. V dropped 2 bases and J dropped 2 bases, with 19 bases sitting between them. Germline loops: CDR1 SGHTA, CDR2 FQGNSA. The CDR3 DNA is TGTGCCAGCAGCTTACAGGGGCTAGCGGCCGACCCCTACGAGCAGTACTTC. This codes for CASSLQGLAADPYEQYF.

The chain combines TRBV30 with TRBJ1-2; TRBD1 matches at 8 bases. The germline V gene encodes CDR1 GTSNPN and CDR2 SVGIG (reference sequence). CDR3 length equals 14 residues. The J segment lost 2 bases and the V segment lost 2 bases, leaving 4 bases of the junction unmatched. Here the CDR3 reads CAWSHDRGNYGYTF. For the CDR3, the DNA is TGTGCCTGGAGTCACGACAGGGGCAACTATGGCTACACCTTC.

The chain employs TRBV2 and TRBJ2-4; TRBD2 agrees at 14 bases. J was trimmed by 7 bases and V by 5 bases; bases with no gene match: 4. CDR1 is SNHLY and CDR2 is FYNNEI in the germline V gene. This CDR3 contains 15 residues. The CDR3 DNA reads TGTGCCAGCAGTTTTGGGACTAGCGGGAGTAACATTCAGTACTTC. Protein product: CASSFGTSGSNIQYF.

The rearrangement links TRBV30 to TRBJ2-2, with TRBD2 as a possible D gene (6 bases). The length of the CDR3 is 12 residues. The germline CDR1 and CDR2 sequences are GTSNPN and SVGIG (reference sequence). The V gene lost 5 bases and the J gene lost 4 bases, with 8 bases spanning the gap. CDR3 sequence reads: CAWYGGTGELFF. Here the CDR3 DNA reads TGTGCCTGGTACGGGGGCACCGGGGAGCTGTTTTTT.

This chain links TRBV30 with TRBJ1-2; a possible D gene is TRBD1 (6 bases). This CDR3 spans 15 amino acids. CDR1 is GTSNPN and CDR2 is SVGIG in the germline V gene (reference sequence). Trimming took 3 bases from V and 3 from J, leaving 17 bases between them. For the CDR3, the DNA is TGTGCCTGGAGGAGGGGGAGGGTCTCTGACTATGGCTACACCTTC. Its translation is CAWRRGRVSDYGYTF.

The chain recombines TRBV7-6 with TRBJ2-3; TRBD2 matches at 11 bases. The CDR3 sequence is 18 residues long. Germline V lookup: CDR1 SGHVS, CDR2 FNYEAQ. V dropped 5 bases and J dropped 0; count of bases not matched to a gene: 10. In DNA, the CDR3 is TGTGCCAGCAGCACCTTGCCTGGGACTAGCGGTAGCACAGATACGCAGTATTTT. It specifies CASSTLPGTSGSTDTQYF.

This clone was counted only a few times. The genes are TRBV2 and TRBJ1-4; D might be TRBD1 (6 bases). Trimming cost V 11 bases and J 7 bases, with 20 bases left between them. Germline loops: CDR1 SNHLY, CDR2 FYNNEI. The CDR3 consists of 14 residues. CDR3 in DNA: TGTGCCGGTGGGACACAGGGTAAGGGTGAAAAACTGTTTTTT. Translated, it gives CAGGTQGKGEKLFF.

The genes are TRBV14 and TRBJ1-3; D is ambiguous. V lost 3 bases to trimming and J lost 3 bases, with 6 bases between them. The CDR3 is 13 residues long. Germline V gene data show CDR1 as SGHDN and CDR2 as FVKESK. The CDR3 bases are TGTGCCAGCAGCCAGTATCTTGGAAACACCATATATTTT. This sequence encodes CASSQYLGNTIYF.

The rearrangement links TRBV9 to TRBJ1-1, with D possibly matching TRBD1 (6 bases). CDR3 size: 15 residues. The V end was cut by 4 bases, the J end by 2 bases, with 15 bases between. CDR1 and CDR2 from the germline V gene are SGDLS and YYNGEE. CDR3 coding DNA: TGTGCCAGCAGCCTCACCGGGACACCCAACACTGAAGCTTTCTTT. It codes for CASSLTGTPNTEAFF.

The V and J genes are TRBV18 and TRBJ2-1, with TRBD1 matching over 9 bases. The junction had 11 bases not matched to a gene; V was cut back by 3 bases and J by 5 bases. The CDR3 runs to 17 residues. CDR1 is KGHSH, CDR2 LQKENI, per germline. The chain's CDR3 is CASSPLTGGAVNNEQFF. The CDR3 nucleotides read TGTGCCAGCTCACCTCTAACAGGGGGCGCCGTGAACAATGAGCAGTTCTTC.

The rearrangement joins TRBV25-1 to TRBJ2-1; no reliable D call. Germline V gives CDR1 MGHDK, CDR2 SYGVNS. V was cut by 1 base and J by 3 bases, with 7 bases left in between. This CDR3 comprises 14 residues. The CDR3 sequence is CASSESSRYNEQFF. The DNA for the CDR3 is TGTGCCAGCAGTGAATCGTCCCGCTACAATGAGCAGTTCTTC.

This rearrangement joins TRBV18 to TRBJ1-1, with a tentative D call TRBD1 (5 bases). CDR3 length: 14 amino acids. The germline CDR1 and CDR2 sequences are KGHSH and LQKENI. The V end was cut by 3 bases, the J end by 6 bases, with 14 bases between. As DNA, the CDR3 is TGTGCCAGCTCACCCAATCAGGGCGGTCCTGAAGCTTTCTTT. Its protein is CASSPNQGGPEAFF.